These 13 T cell receptor beta chains share one sample of origin, sequenced in a study of T-cell reconstitution after alpha-beta-depleted transplantation in children. Preparation of the TCRbeta library was carried out with unique molecular identifiers. TCRdb recomputed calls from the PCR reads with MiXCR, one row per CDR3 protein. The sample has roughly 670,000 distinct CDR3 sequences; 13% are singletons. The sequencing used PBMCs, collected before TCRalphabeta/CD19-depleted stem cell transplant. These receptors all stem from a girl aged 2 to 9 with congenital amegakaryocytic thrombocytopenia, due to receive a stem cell transplant.

This chain connects TRBV7-2 to TRBJ2-1; TRBD2 matches at 7 bases. The CDR3 runs 13 residues. V lost 4 bases to trimming and J lost 10 bases; unmatched junction nucleotides: 7. The germline V gene encodes CDR1 SGHTA and CDR2 FQGNSA. CDR3 DNA sequence: TGTGCCAGCAGCTATACTAGCGACCGGGAGCAGTTCTTC. This encodes CASSYTSDREQFF. Complete variable domain (other parts from reference TRBV7-2 and TRBJ2-1): GAGVSQSPSNKVTEKGKDVELRCDPISGHTALYWYRQSLGQGLEFLIYFQGNSAPDKSGLPSDRFSAERTGGSVSTLTIQRTQQEDSAVYLCASSYTSDREQFFGPGTRLTVL.

This clonotype has ten or more counts. The rearrangement uses TRBV5-1 and TRBJ1-5; no clear D. Trimming removed 0 bases from V and 3 bases from J, with 10 bases in between. Germline V gives CDR1 SGHRS, CDR2 YFSETQ. The CDR3 runs 15 residues. The CDR3 here is CASSLGNTPNQPQHF. As DNA, the CDR3 is TGCGCCAGCAGCTTGGGGAACACCCCCAATCAGCCCCAGCATTTT.

CDR3 coding DNA: TGCAGTGCTAGAGATCTTGGGGGCTTGAACACTGAAGCTTTCTTT. The encoded protein is CSARDLGGLNTEAFF. The chain couples TRBV20-1 to TRBJ1-1; perhaps TRBD1 as D (6 bases). This CDR3 comprises 15 residues. With 0 bases removed from V and 0 bases from J, the gap between germline ends came to 11 bases. Germline loops: CDR1 DFQATT, CDR2 SNEGSKA (reference sequence).

This clonotype was counted ten times or more. The chain couples TRBV28 to TRBJ2-4; possible D gene TRBD2, 5 bases. The germline V gene encodes CDR1 MDHEN and CDR2 SYDVKM. Trimming took off 5 bases at V and 0 bases at J, with 17 bases between the two ends. The CDR3 spans 17 residues. The CDR3 reads CASSIPSGPSAKNIQYF. DNA for the CDR3: TGTGCCAGCAGTATCCCGAGCGGCCCCTCAGCCAAAAACATTCAGTACTTC.

The rearrangement uses TRBV10-2 and TRBJ2-7; D remains unclear. This CDR3 spans 12 amino acids. Germline CDR1 and CDR2: WSHSY and SAAADI. The ends were cut back, 2 bases at V and 3 bases at J, with 5 bases in the middle. The CDR3 coding sequence is TGCGCCAGCAGTGAGGGCGACTACGAGCAGTACTTC. Its protein product is CASSEGDYEQYF.

In its sample, this clonotype was seen a few times. The rearrangement joins TRBV19 to TRBJ1-5; D is perhaps TRBD1 (5 bases). Germline-derived CDR1 and CDR2 are LNHDA and SQIVND (reference sequence). V was pared by 5 bases and J by 0 bases, with 20 bases between. This CDR3 contains 18 residues. CDR3: CASSGRQLNWYSNQPQHF. As DNA, the CDR3 is TGTGCCAGTAGTGGAAGACAGCTTAACTGGTATAGCAATCAGCCCCAGCATTTT.

The V call is TRBV7-9, the J call TRBJ2-1; TRBD2 might be the D (7 bases). The CDR3 length is 17 residues. V lost 3 bases, J lost 1 base, and 16 bases lay in between. CDR1 is SEHNR and CDR2 is FQNEAQ in the germline V gene (reference sequence). The CDR3 protein is CASSFGPGEGSYNEQFF. The CDR3, as DNA: TGTGCCAGCAGCTTTGGGCCAGGGGAGGGGTCCTACAATGAGCAGTTCTTC.

This clonotype was detected a few times. This chain connects TRBV7-6 to TRBJ2-7; possibly TRBD1 for D (5 bases). Trimming stripped 1 base from V and 2 bases from J, with 12 bases between. CDR3 length equals 15 residues. Germline V CDR1 and CDR2: SGHVS, FNYEAQ. The CDR3 protein is CASSLEAQGTYEQYF. CDR3 sequence (DNA): TGTGCCAGCAGCTTAGAGGCGCAGGGAACCTACGAGCAGTACTTC. The whole variable domain, filled in from reference TRBV7-6 and TRBJ2-7, reads GAGVSQSPRYKVTKRGQDVALRCDPISGHVSLYWYRQALGQGPEFLTYFNYEAQQDKSGLPNDRFSAERPEGSISTLTIQRTEQRDSAMYRCASSLEAQGTYEQYFGPGTRLTVT.

The chain has TRBV2 and TRBJ2-1; D is unresolved. In germline, CDR1 is SNHLY, CDR2 FYNNEI. CDR3 size: 11 residues. Trimming stripped 4 bases from V and 10 bases from J, with 8 bases between. The DNA of the CDR3 is TGTGCCAGCAGTGTACGTCAAGAGCAGTTCTTC. This translates into CASSVRQEQFF.

This clonotype was recorded at least ten times. The chain links TRBV9 to TRBJ2-1; D assignment may be TRBD1 or TRBD2 (5 bases each). The CDR3 is 12 amino acids. V lost 9 bases to trimming and J lost 10 bases, with 17 bases between them. CDR1 is SGDLS and CDR2 is YYNGEE in the germline V gene. In DNA, the CDR3 is TGTGCCACCCAGGGACCGCTTGGGGAGCAGTTCTTC. Translating gives CATQGPLGEQFF.

The gene calls are TRBV7-3 and TRBJ2-1; 7 bases are a match to TRBD1. The V segment lost 0 bases and the J segment 8 bases; nucleotides outside the gene matches: 7. CDR3 size: 15 residues. Germline V CDR1 and CDR2: SGHTA, FQGTGA. The CDR3 is CASSLTQGRIDEQFF. The DNA of the CDR3 is TGTGCCAGCAGCTTAACACAGGGGAGAATCGATGAGCAGTTCTTC.

The table lists this clonotype with a few counts. The J gene is TRBJ2-7, the V gene TRBV10-2, with a tentative D call TRBD2 (6 bases). V was cut by 4 bases and J by 5 bases, with 15 bases left in between. CDR3 length: 14 residues. Germline V gene sequence: CDR1 WSHSY, CDR2 SAAADI. This chain's CDR3 is CASSVERTSNEQYF. The CDR3, as DNA: TGCGCCAGCAGTGTGGAGAGAACTAGCAACGAGCAGTACTTC.

In this sample, this clonotype turned up a few times. This chain connects TRBV24-1 to TRBJ2-6; no reliable D call. The CDR3 covers 13 residues. Trimming took 7 bases from V and 1 from J, leaving 4 bases between them. Germline-derived CDR1 and CDR2 are KGHDR and SFDVKD. The DNA for the CDR3 is TGTGCCACCAGGGAATCTGGGGCCAACGTCCTGACTTTC. Protein sequence: CATRESGANVLTF.